The 18 T cell receptor beta chains in this list originate from one sample, sequenced in a study of T cells in women clearing cervical HPV infection. Here immunoSEQ multiplex PCR was the method, and the copy in TCRdb shows in-frame clones only, minus some. The repertoire shows approximately 35,000 clones; the top ten hold 1.5% to 2%. The sample comprised blood buffy coat. The receptors stem from a woman between 18 and 70 years old with a cervical HPV16 infection that either progressed to CIN3+ or cleared (not recorded which).

A remark on this clone: The CDR3 is cut off 3 residues early in the read; its end comes from the germline J gene. The gene calls are TRBV18 and TRBJ2-1, with D unclear. The CDR3 totals 14 residues. CDR1 KGHSH and CDR2 LQKENI come from the germline V gene. Trimming removed 2 bases at V and 2 bases at J, with 7 bases between. The CDR3 is CASSPYGPYNEQFF. The covered CDR3 bases are TGTGCCAGCTCACCATATGGCCCCTACAATGAG.

As to this clone: From the germline J gene comes the end of the CDR3, since the read stops 3 residues before it. The chain joins TRBV18 to TRBJ2-3; a possible D gene is TRBD1 (6 bases). The V gene's germline CDR1 is KGHSH and CDR2 LQKENI. The CDR3 length is 14 residues. The covered CDR3 bases are TGTGCCAGCTCACAAGTAACAGGGAGTCAGCCG. Protein: CASSQVTGSQP. The CDR3 in its entirety is CASSQVTGSQPQYF.

Worth noting for this clone: The CDR3 end lies 3 residues beyond the end of the read and is filled in from the germline J gene. This rearrangement joins TRBV18 to TRBJ2-3; 9 nucleotides align to TRBD1. CDR1 KGHSH and CDR2 LQKENI come from the germline V gene. The CDR3 runs 14 residues. The covered CDR3 bases are TGTGCCAGCTCAATAACAGGGGGCCAAGAGACG. It encodes CASSITGGQET. The whole CDR3 sequence is CASSITGGQETQYF.

CDR3: CASRTDRYQPQHF. The sequenced CDR3 bases are TGTGCCAGCAGAACCGACAGATATCAGCCC. This sequence joins TRBV6-2 or TRBV6-3 and TRBJ1-5; D perhaps matches TRBD1 (5 bases). The CDR3 goes on 3 residues after the read ends, and that part is filled in from the germline J gene. CDR3 size: 13 residues. V gave up 6 bases and J gave up 5 bases, with 11 bases separating them. Germline CDR1 reads MNHEY; CDR2 reads SVGEGT.

Details on this clone: The read is 3 residues too short to cover the CDR3 end, so that end is filled in from the germline J gene. The chain links TRBV11-2 to TRBJ2-4, with D perhaps matching TRBD1 (6 bases). This CDR3 contains 13 residues. The V gene lost 7 bases and the J gene lost 8 bases, with 15 bases spanning the gap. CDR1 is SGHAT and CDR2 is FQNNGV in the germline V gene. This chain's CDR3 is CASNTGILDIQYF. The part of the CDR3 DNA that was read is TGTGCCAGCAACACAGGGATTTTGGACATT.

Regarding this clone: The read terminates 3 residues before the CDR3 end, so the remaining end is supplied by the germline J gene. This chain uses TRBV2 with TRBJ2-1; 7 nucleotides align to TRBD1. This CDR3 comprises 15 residues. Per the germline V gene, CDR1 is SNHLY and CDR2 is FYNNEI. Germline trimming cut 7 bases from V and 6 bases from J; bases unmatched to any gene: 12. CDR3 DNA (partial): TGTGCCAGCACAAAAACAGGGGCTCGAGGCAATGAG. As protein: CASTKTGARGNE. The entire CDR3 is CASTKTGARGNEQFF.

In regard to this clone: The read gets to within 3 residues of the CDR3 end, and the germline J gene fills in the rest. The chain combines TRBV7-9 with TRBJ1-1; no firm D call. Trimming removed 10 bases at V and 1 base at J, with 13 bases between. The CDR3 length is 13 residues. The germline V gene encodes CDR1 SEHNR and CDR2 FQNEAQ (reference sequence). The CDR3 loop reads CATLPRGNTEAFF. The sequenced CDR3 bases are TGTGCCACCCTCCCGAGAGGGAACACTGAA.

With regard to this clone: The read comes to an end 3 residues before the CDR3 does, leaving the germline J gene to fill in the end. The chain is built from TRBV19 and TRBJ2-4; 7 positions match TRBD1. The trim removed 6 bases at V and 1 base at J, leaving 6 bases unmatched. The CDR3 is 15 amino acids. Germline V lookup: CDR1 LNHDA, CDR2 SQIVND (reference sequence). The chain's CDR3 is CASRESQGAKNIQYF. The sequenced part of the CDR3 DNA is TGTGCCAGTAGGGAATCACAGGGGGCCAAAAACATT.

About this clone: The read finishes 3 residues shy of the CDR3 end, and the germline J gene is used to complete it. The rearrangement links TRBV7-9 to TRBJ2-3; a possible D gene is TRBD1 (6 bases). Germline CDR1 reads SEHNR; CDR2 reads FQNEAQ (reference sequence). This CDR3 region has 11 residues. CDR3 bases read: TGTGCCAGCAGCCAAACAGGGACG. Amino acids: CASSQTGT. The entire CDR3 protein is CASSQTGTQYF.

For this clone: The read ends 3 residues early relative to the CDR3; the germline J gene fills the gap. The chain employs TRBV19 and TRBJ2-4, with a weak D call TRBD2 (5 bases). CDR1 LNHDA and CDR2 SQIVND come from the germline V gene (reference sequence). The length of the CDR3 is 11 residues. The V gene lost 7 bases and the J gene lost 8 bases, with 9 bases spanning the gap. CDR3: CASTSGDIQYF. The sequenced CDR3 bases are TGTGCCAGTACTTCCGGGGACATT.

A word on this clone: The read terminates 3 residues before the CDR3 end, so the remaining end is supplied by the germline J gene. The gene calls are TRBV18 and TRBJ1-1; TRBD1 is a possible D gene (5 bases). V shed 4 bases and J shed 2 bases, with 11 bases lying between them. The CDR3 covers 14 residues. Germline CDR1 reads KGHSH; CDR2 reads LQKENI. The DNA read from the CDR3 is TGTGCCAGCTCACTCCGTGGGGCAAACACTGAA. Translated, it gives CASSLRGANTE. The full CDR3 sequence reads CASSLRGANTEAFF.

Remarks on this clone: The read ends 3 residues before the CDR3 terminus; that terminus is restored from the germline J gene. This chain connects TRBV2 to TRBJ1-1; 7 bases fit TRBD1. CDR1 SNHLY and CDR2 FYNNEI come from the germline V gene. CDR3 size: 14 residues. After removal of 5 bases from V and 1 base from J, the junction contained 4 bases not matched to a gene. The CDR3 reads CASSRQGANTEAFF. The sequenced part of the CDR3 DNA is TGTGCCAGCAGTAGACAGGGCGCGAACACTGAA.

As regards this clone: The read ends 3 residues early relative to the CDR3; the germline J gene fills the gap. The rearrangement uses TRBV5-1 and TRBJ1-6, with 9 nucleotides matching TRBD1. Germline V gene lookup returns CDR1 SGHRS and CDR2 YFSETQ. This CDR3 region has 16 residues. Trimming at V came to 4 bases and at J to 5 bases, leaving 7 bases not matched to a gene. CDR3 amino acids: CASSPTGTGNNSPLHF. The part of the CDR3 DNA that was read is TGCGCCAGCAGCCCGACCGGGACAGGGAATAATTCACCC.

Comment on this clone: The read ends 3 residues shy of where the CDR3 ends; the end is completed using the germline J gene. This rearrangement joins TRBV2 to TRBJ1-5; D is unclear. The CDR3 sequence is 17 residues long. Trimming shortened V by 5 bases and J by 1 base, and 18 bases separated the two germline ends. Germline lookup yields CDR1 SNHLY and CDR2 FYNNEI. CDR3 in amino acids: CASSSWRAAFSNQPQHF. The DNA read from the CDR3 is TGTGCCAGCAGTAGCTGGAGGGCCGCTTTCAGCAATCAGCCC.

Note on this clone: The missing CDR3 end, 3 residues past where the read stops, is filled in from the germline J gene. The chain recombines TRBV2 with TRBJ2-1; TRBD2 matches 9 bases. CDR1 SNHLY and CDR2 FYNNEI come from the germline V gene. The ends lost 10 bases at V and 0 bases at J; junction bases unmatched: 10. The CDR3 consists of 16 residues. CDR3 protein: CATSRFSGSSYNEQFF. Incomplete CDR3 DNA: TGTGCCACCTCCCGATTTAGCGGGAGCTCCTACAATGAG.

CDR3 amino acids: CASRAGGSETQYF. The sequenced CDR3 bases are TGTGCCAGCAGAGCGGGAGGATCAGAGACC. V is TRBV6-2 or TRBV6-3 and J is TRBJ2-5; TRBD2 aligns across 9 bases. Coverage ceases 3 residues before the CDR3 finishes, and the germline J gene fills in the end. The length of the CDR3 is 13 residues. Looked up from germline, CDR1 is MNHEY and CDR2 is SVGEGT. J gave up 4 bases and V 6 bases, and 3 bases lay outside the gene matches.

The CDR3 here is CASNPQGPEYEQYF. The DNA read from the CDR3 is TGCGCCAGCAACCCACAGGGCCCCGAATACGAG. The chain uses TRBV10-2 and TRBJ2-7, with D possibly being TRBD1 (6 bases). Read sequence stops 3 residues before the CDR3 end, and the germline J gene provides the missing end. CDR3 length: 14 amino acids. Germline V CDR1 and CDR2: WSHSY, SAAADI. V shed 7 bases and J shed 4 bases, with 17 bases lying between them.

A remark on this clone: Read data end 3 residues before the CDR3 end; the end is taken from the germline J gene. The chain has TRBV10-3 and TRBJ2-7; 11 nucleotides agree with TRBD1. This CDR3 contains 15 residues. Germline V CDR1 and CDR2: ENHRY, SYGVKD. Trimming cost V 6 bases and J 2 bases; bases outside gene matches: 6. This CDR3 is CAISRAGQGAYEQYF. The CDR3 DNA, read in part, is TGTGCCATCAGCCGGGCGGGACAGGGGGCCTACGAG.